This T cell receptor (beta chain) was retrieved from a study of siplizumab effects on memory and regulatory T cells. Of note for this clone: Its specificity is unknown.

TCR templates, about 10^5 per sample, were assayed. Some clones are missing from TCRdb's copy, which holds only in-frame ones; the method was immunoSEQ multiplex PCR. The table has around 100,000 clones, about 91% seen once. The CDR3 totals 15 residues. V lost 2 bases and J lost 4, with 15 bases in between. The V gene's germline CDR1 is SGHNT and CDR2 YYREEE (reference sequence). Study observations and caveats: Greater diversity than memory cells seemed evident in naive T cells, which also appeared to be major alloresponse contributors. For siplizumab cultures, the suppressive function of their proliferating Tregs was not confirmed. A mean of roughly 70% of mappable alloreactive CD4+ clones were Treg-derived with siplizumab, compared with approximately 29% in controls.

This TCR was recovered from a human donor in good health. This chain links TRBV5-4 with TRBJ1-2; D may be TRBD1 (6 bases). The sequencing sample was made of CD4+ T cells sorted from blood. CDR3 sequence reads: CASSFADRTIYGYTF. CDR3 coding DNA: TGTGCCAGCAGCTTTGCGGACAGAACAATCTATGGCTACACCTTC.